A selection of T cell receptor beta chains follows, all from one sample in a study of blood T cell repertoires in COVID-19. Sequenced by immunoSEQ multiplex PCR; TCRdb stores in-frame clones only, minus some. This repertoire shows some 230,000 clones, roughly 80% found once; its top ten account for 7.4%. The sequencing input was peripheral blood. These receptors originate from a woman aged 45 to 65 with acute or convalescent COVID-19. The CDR3 runs from the conserved cysteine through the conserved F or W. The D gene is left open where the match is weak. Clone size is not always given. Where it is, it says once, few, many or a class for expanded clones.

>.|TRBV29-1|12|TRBJ2-3|.
TGCAGCGTTGTTGTAGGGGTGGGTACGCAGTATTTT
CSVVVGVGTQYF
>.|TRBV13|17|TRBJ1-2|TRBD1
TGTGCCAGCAGCTGGGCGGGCCAGGGGGTCGTCAGCTATGGCTACACCTTC
CASSWAGQGVVSYGYTF
>once|TRBV19|14|TRBJ2-2|.
TGTGCCAGTAGTTTCCGGGGGAACACCGGGGAGCTGTTTTTT
CASSFRGNTGELFF
>.|TRBV7-2|15|TRBJ1-2|TRBD1
TGTGCCAGCAGCTTAGTTCACAGGGGAAACTATGGCTACACCTTC
CASSLVHRGNYGYTF
>.|TRBV28|13|TRBJ1-1|.
TGTGCCAGCCTTCCCAGTGCGAACACTGAAGCTTTCTTT
CASLPSANTEAFF
>.|TRBV6-2/TRBV6-3|17|TRBJ1-6|.
TGTGCCAGCAGTTACCTAGGCGGCAGCTCCTATAATTCACCCCTCCACTTT
CASSYLGGSSYNSPLHF
>.|TRBV3-1/TRBV3-2|16|TRBJ1-1|.
TGTGCCAGCAGCCAACGGGTAGGTGGAGGGAACACTGAAGCTTTCTTT
CASSQRVGGGNTEAFF
>.|TRBV7-9|17|TRBJ1-6|.
TGTGCCAGCAGCTTTATATCCAACAGGAGATACTATTCACCCCTCCACTTT
CASSFISNRRYYSPLHF
>.|TRBV7-9|15|TRBJ1-4|TRBD1
TGTGCCAGCAGCTCGAAACAGGGGGATAATGAAAAACTGTTTTTT
CASSSKQGDNEKLFF
>.|TRBV9|15|TRBJ2-5|TRBD2
TGTGCCAGCAGCGTAAGCGGGGGGGTCGAAGAGACCCAGTACTTC
CASSVSGGVEETQYF
>.|TRBV6-5|13|TRBJ2-5|.
TGTGCCAGCAGAGGGAGCCTGCTCGAGACCCAGTACTTC
CASRGSLLETQYF
>.|TRBV5-1|15|TRBJ2-5|.
TGCGCCAGCAGCTTGTATGGTCAGGGCCAAGAGACCCAGTACTTC
CASSLYGQGQETQYF
>.|TRBV6-5|15|TRBJ2-1|TRBD2
TGTGCCAGCAAACGGACTAGCGTAAATACGAATGAGCAGTTCTTC
CASKRTSVNTNEQFF
>.|TRBV11-2|17|TRBJ1-3|.
TGTGCCAGCAGCTTAGTTCAGGGAGGAAGCTCTGGAAACACCATATATTTT
CASSLVQGGSSGNTIYF
>.|TRBV25-1|14|TRBJ1-1|.
TGTGCCAGCAGTGCCCAGGGAAGGAACACTGAAGCTTTCTTT
CASSAQGRNTEAFF
>.|TRBV7-2|14|TRBJ2-1|TRBD2
TGTGCCAGCAGCTTAAGGGGACTAGCCAATGAGCAGTTCTTC
CASSLRGLANEQFF
>.|TRBV11-2|15|TRBJ1-1|TRBD1
TGTGCCAGCAGCTTGGGACAGGGTGGTACCACTGAAGCTTTCTTT
CASSLGQGGTTEAFF
>.|TRBV30|14|TRBJ1-1|TRBD1
TGTGCCTGGAAGAGACAGGGGGGAAACACTGAAGCTTTCTTT
CAWKRQGGNTEAFF
>.|TRBV7-9|14|TRBJ2-5|TRBD2
TGTGCCAGCAGCCTCCTTGGCGGGAGAGAGACCCAGTACTTC
CASSLLGGRETQYF
>.|TRBV24-1|16|TRBJ2-2|.
TGTGCCACCAGTGATTTTCGAGGGCCAGACACCGGGGAGCTGTTTTTT
CATSDFRGPDTGELFF
>.|TRBV4-3|18|TRBJ2-2|TRBD2
TGCGCCAGCAGCCAAGATTCCCCCAGGGTAGCGGGGGGCGGGGAGCTGTTTTTT
CASSQDSPRVAGGGELFF
>.|TRBV5-5|15|TRBJ1-4|TRBD1
TGTGCCAGCAGCTTGGAGGCAGGGGGGTTTGAAAAACTGTTTTTT
CASSLEAGGFEKLFF
>.|TRBV18|15|TRBJ1-3|.
TGTGCCAGCTCACCAGGGGAGAGCTCTGGAAACACCATATATTTT
CASSPGESSGNTIYF
>once|TRBV5-1|15|TRBJ2-2|.
TGCGCCAGCAGCTTGCAGGACAGTAGCTCCGGGGAGCTGTTTTTT
CASSLQDSSSGELFF
>.|TRBV5-1|17|TRBJ1-2|TRBD1
TGCGCCAGCAGCGTTTTCTCTCAGGGGGCTTTCGGCTATGGCTACACCTTC
CASSVFSQGAFGYGYTF
>.|TRBV7-3|14|TRBJ1-6|.
TGTGCCAGCAGCCCCCAGGGAGGCAATTCACCCCTCCACTTT
CASSPQGGNSPLHF
>.|TRBV4-1|15|TRBJ2-7|.
TGCGCCAGCAGCCAAGAAACACAGGGCTCCTACGAGCAGTACTTC
CASSQETQGSYEQYF
>.|TRBV6-5|16|TRBJ2-3|TRBD2
TGTGCCAGCAGTTACTCGACGGGGACTAGAACAGATACGCAGTATTTT
CASSYSTGTRTDTQYF
>.|TRBV2|13|TRBJ2-7|.
TGTGCCAGCTCAAATCTGGAGGTGGGCGAGCAGTACTTC
CASSNLEVGEQYF
>.|TRBV2|13|TRBJ1-1|.
TGTGCCAGCAGAACCCTCGGGGGGACTGAAGCTTTCTTT
CASRTLGGTEAFF
>.|TRBV29-1|13|TRBJ2-1|TRBD2
TGCAGCGTTGAAACTAGCGGGTCAAATGAGCAGTTCTTC
CSVETSGSNEQFF
>.|TRBV19|14|TRBJ1-6|.
TGTGCCAGTAGTAAAGGACAGTATAATTCACCCCTCCACTTT
CASSKGQYNSPLHF
>.|TRBV7-2|18|TRBJ1-5|.
TGTGCCAGCAGCTTAGGGGTCTCTGGGGAGTTAGTCAATCAGCCCCAGCATTTT
CASSLGVSGELVNQPQHF
>.|TRBV2|13|TRBJ1-4|.
TGTGCCAGCAGGGAAACAGGGATAGAAAAACTGTTTTTT
CASRETGIEKLFF
>once|TRBV6-1|15|TRBJ2-1|TRBD2
TGTGCCAGCAGTGAAACCGGACTAGCGGGAGGTGTTCCGTTCTTC
CASSETGLAGGVPFF
>.|TRBV15|15|TRBJ1-2|.
TGTGCCACCAGCAGAGATAATCTCGGAGGGGATGGCTACACCTTC
CATSRDNLGGDGYTF
>.|TRBV21-1|21|TRBJ2-4|.
TGTGCCAGCAGCAGGATTTGGAGGGACAGAGGCAAACGTCTGGCCAAAAACATTCAGTACTTC
CASSRIWRDRGKRLAKNIQYF
>.|TRBV7-3|16|TRBJ2-1|TRBD2
TGTGCCAGCAGCTTAACGGGCGGGAGGTCCTACAATGAGCAGTTCTTC
CASSLTGGRSYNEQFF
>.|TRBV7-6|16|TRBJ2-2|TRBD2
TGTGCCAGCAGCTCTAGGGGGACTAGTAACACCGGGGAGCTGTTTTTT
CASSSRGTSNTGELFF
>.|TRBV18|15|TRBJ1-3|.
TGTGCCAGCTCACCACGACTTAGCTCTGGAAACACCATATATTTT
CASSPRLSSGNTIYF
>.|TRBV27|16|TRBJ2-1|.
TGTGCCAGCACCGCTAATGGGGGGGCCTTGAGGAATGAGCAGTTCTTC
CASTANGGALRNEQFF
>.|TRBV5-6|18|TRBJ2-7|TRBD1
TGTGCCAGCAGCTTGTCCGGGACAGGAGCCTTCCTTTCCTACGAGCAGTACTTC
CASSLSGTGAFLSYEQYF
>few|TRBV12-3/TRBV12-4|13|TRBJ1-6|TRBD1
TGTGCCAGTTCAGGGGGAATGGGTTCACCCCTCCACTTT
CASSGGMGSPLHF
>once|TRBV4-2|16|TRBJ2-7|.
TGTGCCAGCAGCCAGTCCAACAGGGAACACTCCTACGAGCAGTACTTC
CASSQSNREHSYEQYF
>.|TRBV5-1|16|TRBJ1-3|.
TGCGCCAGCAGCTCCCCCGCGGACACCTCTGGAAACACCATATATTTT
CASSSPADTSGNTIYF
>.|TRBV4-1|16|TRBJ1-5|TRBD1
TGCGCCAGCAGCGACGTGGACAGGGGAAGCAATCAGCCCCAGCATTTT
CASSDVDRGSNQPQHF
>once|TRBV5-4|16|TRBJ2-1|TRBD1
TGTGCCAGCAGCTTGGTATTGGGACAGGGGACAAATGAGCAGTTCTTC
CASSLVLGQGTNEQFF
>few|TRBV30|16|TRBJ1-5|.
TGTGCCTGGAGCCCCGTCGAGGGTTGGGGCAATCAGCCCCAGCATTTT
CAWSPVEGWGNQPQHF
>.|TRBV30|14|TRBJ2-1|TRBD1
TGTGCCTGGAGTGTAACCAGGGGGCATAATGAGCAGTTCTTC
CAWSVTRGHNEQFF
>.|TRBV28|14|TRBJ1-2|TRBD1
TGTGCCAGCAGTCTTGAGACAGGGGGCTATGGCTACACCTTC
CASSLETGGYGYTF
>.|TRBV5-1|13|TRBJ1-2|.
TGCGCCAGCAGCCTAAACCCGGGGTACCGCTACACCTTC
CASSLNPGYRYTF
>.|TRBV19|15|TRBJ1-2|TRBD1
TGTGCCAGTAGAGGCGCCGGGACAGGGAGCTATGGCTACACCTTC
CASRGAGTGSYGYTF
>.|TRBV28|14|TRBJ2-7|.
TGTGCCAGCAATAGACAGGACAGCTCCTACGAGCAGTACTTC
CASNRQDSSYEQYF
>.|TRBV30|13|TRBJ2-2|.
TGTGCCTGGAGTCGGGGAATGCCCGGGGAGCTGTTTTTT
CAWSRGMPGELFF
>.|TRBV7-6|12|TRBJ2-1|.
TGTGCCAGCAGCTTAGTAAGGGGAGAGCAGTTCTTC
CASSLVRGEQFF